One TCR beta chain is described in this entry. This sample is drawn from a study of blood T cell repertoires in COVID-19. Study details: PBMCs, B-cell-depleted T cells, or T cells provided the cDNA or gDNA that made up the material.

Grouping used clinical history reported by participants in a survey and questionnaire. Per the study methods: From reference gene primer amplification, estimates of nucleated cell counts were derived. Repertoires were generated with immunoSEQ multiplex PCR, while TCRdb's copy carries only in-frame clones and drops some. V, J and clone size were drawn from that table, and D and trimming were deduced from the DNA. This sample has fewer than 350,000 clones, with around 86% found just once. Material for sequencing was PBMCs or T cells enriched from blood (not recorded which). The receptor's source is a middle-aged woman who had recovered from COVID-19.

The CDR3 sequence is CASSLVGTEQYF. The CDR3 DNA is TGTGCCAGCAGCTTAGTAGGGACTGAGCAGTACTTC. The gene calls are TRBV7-9 and TRBJ2-7; D may be TRBD2 (6 bases). Germline loops: CDR1 SEHNR, CDR2 FQNEAQ (reference sequence). V was trimmed by 1 base and J by 7 bases, leaving 8 bases between them. This CDR3 is 12 amino acids long.